This is a list of T cell receptor beta chains from one sample in a study of blood T cell repertoires in COVID-19. TCRdb's copy holds only in-frame clones and misses some; the assay was immunoSEQ multiplex PCR. Seen here are about 260,000 clones, around four fifths observed once, and the top ten hold 4% to 4.5%. What was sequenced was peripheral blood. The receptors derive from a man aged 55 to 70 with acute or convalescent COVID-19. The CDR3 runs from the conserved cysteine through the conserved F or W. A D gene is named only where the DNA matches it firmly. The size entry is marked missing in some rows and otherwise reads once, few, many or a size class.

D: TRBD1
J: TRBJ1-2
size: .
V: TRBV28
length: 17
DNA: TGTGCCAGCAGTTCTGACAGGGACCTCTACAGCTACTATGGCTACACCTTC
CDR3: CASSSDRDLYSYYGYTF

D: .
J: TRBJ1-6
size: .
V: TRBV5-1
length: 14
DNA: TGCGCCAGCAGCTTAGCCTATAATAATTCACCCCTCCACTTT
CDR3: CASSLAYNNSPLHF

D: TRBD1
J: TRBJ2-7
size: .
V: TRBV27
length: 16
DNA: TGTGCCAGCAGTAGCGGGACAGGGAAGGGATTTCCCGAGCAGTACTTC
CDR3: CASSSGTGKGFPEQYF

D: .
J: TRBJ2-4
size: few
V: TRBV18
length: 17
DNA: TGTGCCAGCTCACCACTACAGGCGAAAGTAGCCAAAAACATTCAGTACTTC
CDR3: CASSPLQAKVAKNIQYF

D: TRBD1
J: TRBJ1-3
size: .
V: TRBV4-1
length: 15
DNA: TGCGCCAGCAGATCCAGGGGGCTAGGGGGAAACACCATATATTTT
CDR3: CASRSRGLGGNTIYF

D: .
J: TRBJ2-2
size: once
V: TRBV28
length: 16
DNA: TGTGCCAGCAGTCCCCCGAGGGGCGCAGGGGCCGGGGAGCTGTTTTTT
CDR3: CASSPPRGAGAGELFF

D: .
J: TRBJ1-1
size: .
V: TRBV18
length: 15
DNA: TGTGCCAGCTCATCATCACAGGTTTCGAACACTGAAGCTTTCTTT
CDR3: CASSSSQVSNTEAFF

D: TRBD2
J: TRBJ2-3
size: .
V: TRBV7-2
length: 15
DNA: TGTGCCAGCAGACCCAGCGGGAGTCGCGCAGATACGCAGTATTTT
CDR3: CASRPSGSRADTQYF

D: .
J: TRBJ1-2
size: .
V: TRBV19
length: 15
DNA: TGTGCCAGTAGTATTTGGCTCAGGTCAACCTATGGCTACACCTTC
CDR3: CASSIWLRSTYGYTF

D: .
J: TRBJ2-7
size: .
V: TRBV7-9
length: 14
DNA: TGTGCCAGCAGCTTGCCAGGAACCTACTACGAGCAGTACTTC
CDR3: CASSLPGTYYEQYF

D: TRBD2
J: TRBJ2-1
size: .
V: TRBV11-3
length: 16
DNA: TGTGCCAGCAGCCTAAGCGGCGCGGGAGTTTACAATGAGCAGTTCTTC
CDR3: CASSLSGAGVYNEQFF

D: TRBD1
J: TRBJ1-1
size: .
V: TRBV7-9
length: 15
DNA: TGTGCCAGCAGCGCAGAGACAGGGGGCGCTTCTGAAGCTTTCTTT
CDR3: CASSAETGGASEAFF

D: .
J: TRBJ1-2
size: .
V: TRBV6-5
length: 13
DNA: TGTGCCAGCAGAGCCGGGGGGGCCTATGGCTACACCTTC
CDR3: CASRAGGAYGYTF

D: .
J: TRBJ1-2
size: .
V: TRBV5-6
length: 12
DNA: TGTGCCAGCAGCTTGTCACTGTCAGGCTACACCTTC
CDR3: CASSLSLSGYTF

D: TRBD2
J: TRBJ2-3
size: .
V: TRBV9
length: 17
DNA: TGTGCCAGCAGCGTGGGGACTAGCGGGTTCCGCACAGATACGCAGTATTTT
CDR3: CASSVGTSGFRTDTQYF

D: TRBD2
J: TRBJ2-7
size: .
V: TRBV3-1/TRBV3-2
length: 16
DNA: TGTGCCAGCAGCCAAGGGGGGACTAGCGGGCCATACGAGCAGTACTTC
CDR3: CASSQGGTSGPYEQYF

D: .
J: TRBJ1-1
size: few
V: TRBV9
length: 16
DNA: TGTGCCAGCAGCGAGGGACACGGCTACATGAACACTGAAGCTTTCTTT
CDR3: CASSEGHGYMNTEAFF

D: TRBD1
J: TRBJ1-5
size: .
V: TRBV6-5
length: 13
DNA: TGTGCCAGCAGTTCAGGGGGCGGTCAGCCCCAGCATTTT
CDR3: CASSSGGGQPQHF

D: TRBD2
J: TRBJ2-5
size: .
V: TRBV2
length: 15
DNA: TGTGCCAGCAGTGAACGGGGGGGGTACCAAGAGACCCAGTACTTC
CDR3: CASSERGGYQETQYF

D: .
J: TRBJ1-1
size: .
V: TRBV12-3/TRBV12-4
length: 13
DNA: TGTGCCAGCAGTTTCCAGCGAAACACTGAAGCTTTCTTT
CDR3: CASSFQRNTEAFF

D: TRBD1
J: TRBJ1-5
size: .
V: TRBV10-3
length: 13
DNA: TGTGCCATCAGCGGACAGGGGGGTCAGCCCCAGCATTTT
CDR3: CAISGQGGQPQHF

D: .
J: TRBJ1-1
size: .
V: TRBV12-5
length: 13
DNA: TGTGCTAGTGGGAGACTGAGGAGTACTGAAGCTTTCTTT
CDR3: CASGRLRSTEAFF

D: .
J: TRBJ2-7
size: .
V: TRBV4-3
length: 17
DNA: TGCGCCAGCAGCCAAGACCCCCCCCAGGGTGGATCCTACGAGCAGTACTTC
CDR3: CASSQDPPQGGSYEQYF

D: .
J: TRBJ2-7
size: .
V: TRBV5-1
length: 16
DNA: TGCGCCAGCAGCTTAGGTTCCGGCGGCCTCTCCTACGAGCAGTACTTC
CDR3: CASSLGSGGLSYEQYF

D: .
J: TRBJ1-5
size: .
V: TRBV28
length: 13
DNA: TGTGCCAGCAGCACTATGGGCAATCAGCCCCAGCATTTT
CDR3: CASSTMGNQPQHF

D: TRBD1
J: TRBJ2-7
size: .
V: TRBV6-5
length: 14
DNA: TGTGCCAGCAGTCCGACAGGGAACTCCTACGAGCAGTACTTC
CDR3: CASSPTGNSYEQYF

D: TRBD1
J: TRBJ2-3
size: .
V: TRBV10-1
length: 16
DNA: TGCGCCAGCAGTGATCCGGACAGGGGGCGTACAGATACGCAGTATTTT
CDR3: CASSDPDRGRTDTQYF

D: TRBD1
J: TRBJ1-6
size: .
V: TRBV6-5
length: 15
DNA: TGTGCCAGCAGTTCTACCGGGACAGGGGAATTCCCCCTCCACTTT
CDR3: CASSSTGTGEFPLHF

D: .
J: TRBJ2-5
size: .
V: TRBV11-3
length: 16
DNA: TGTGCCAGCAGCTTAGGGGCGGGGCGCTACCAAGAGACCCAGTACTTC
CDR3: CASSLGAGRYQETQYF

D: .
J: TRBJ1-3
size: .
V: TRBV6-6
length: 13
DNA: TGTGCCAGCGGCACAGCTTTTGGAAACACCATATATTTT
CDR3: CASGTAFGNTIYF

D: TRBD1
J: TRBJ1-6
size: few
V: TRBV7-2
length: 16
DNA: TGTGCCAGCAGCTTCGGACGACAGGGGGATAATTCACCCCTCCACTTT
CDR3: CASSFGRQGDNSPLHF

D: TRBD1
J: TRBJ1-1
size: once
V: TRBV5-1
length: 14
DNA: TGCGCCAGCAGCTTCGGACAGGGTGACACTGAAGCTTTCTTT
CDR3: CASSFGQGDTEAFF

D: TRBD2
J: TRBJ2-5
size: .
V: TRBV24-1
length: 20
DNA: TGTGCCACCAGTGAGGGGACTAGCGGGACCATTTTGGGTTACCAAGAGACCCAGTACTTC
CDR3: CATSEGTSGTILGYQETQYF

D: TRBD2
J: TRBJ2-1
size: .
V: TRBV4-3
length: 15
DNA: TGCGCCAGCAGCCAAACGGGACTAGCTGCCAATGAGCAGTTCTTC
CDR3: CASSQTGLAANEQFF

D: .
J: TRBJ1-1
size: .
V: TRBV5-1
length: 14
DNA: TGCGCCAGCAGCTTGAATTTATTGAACACTGAAGCTTTCTTT
CDR3: CASSLNLLNTEAFF

D: TRBD2
J: TRBJ2-1
size: .
V: TRBV19
length: 16
DNA: TGTGCCAGTAGTCAGCCTAAGAGCGGGGGGAGGAATGAGCAGTTCTTC
CDR3: CASSQPKSGGRNEQFF

D: TRBD1
J: TRBJ2-7
size: .
V: TRBV6-6
length: 13
DNA: TGTGCCAGCAGGGCAGGGGGCCAATACGAGCAGTACTTC
CDR3: CASRAGGQYEQYF

D: .
J: TRBJ2-7
size: once
V: TRBV7-9
length: 13
DNA: TGTGCCAGTCGCCCGGGTAGTTCCTACGAGCAGTACTTC
CDR3: CASRPGSSYEQYF

D: TRBD2
J: TRBJ2-1
size: .
V: TRBV7-8
length: 15
DNA: TGTGCCAGCAGCCTCTCGACTAGCGGGAAGGATGAGCAGTTCTTC
CDR3: CASSLSTSGKDEQFF

D: TRBD1
J: TRBJ1-5
size: few
V: TRBV2
length: 14
DNA: TGTGCCAGCAGCCGAGGACAGGGTATTCAGCCCCAGCATTTT
CDR3: CASSRGQGIQPQHF

D: TRBD2
J: TRBJ2-5
size: .
V: TRBV28
length: 14
DNA: TGTGCCAGCAGTTTGCTAGCGGGAGTGGAGACCCAGTACTTC
CDR3: CASSLLAGVETQYF

D: .
J: TRBJ1-5
size: .
V: TRBV19
length: 14
DNA: TGTGCCAGTAGTATTAGGACAGTGGATCAGCCCCAGCATTTT
CDR3: CASSIRTVDQPQHF

D: .
J: TRBJ2-1
size: .
V: TRBV19
length: 14
DNA: TGTGCCAGTACCAAGGGGCGTACCTACAATGAGCAGTTCTTC
CDR3: CASTKGRTYNEQFF

D: TRBD2
J: TRBJ2-5
size: .
V: TRBV4-1
length: 17
DNA: TGCGCCAGCAGCCAAGATGGAAGCGGGGGAACCCAAGAGACCCAGTACTTC
CDR3: CASSQDGSGGTQETQYF

D: .
J: TRBJ2-3
size: .
V: TRBV6-5
length: 14
DNA: TGTGCCAGCCGACCCGGGACTGGAGGACATACGCAGTATTTT
CDR3: CASRPGTGGHTQYF

D: TRBD2
J: TRBJ2-1
size: .
V: TRBV28
length: 15
DNA: TGTGCCAGCAGTCCCGGACTAGCGGGAGGAGGGGAGCAGTTCTTC
CDR3: CASSPGLAGGGEQFF

D: .
J: TRBJ2-1
size: .
V: TRBV29-1
length: 12
DNA: TGCAGCGTTGAACCAAGCCACAATGAGCAGTTCTTC
CDR3: CSVEPSHNEQFF

D: .
J: TRBJ1-5
size: once
V: TRBV6-5
length: 13
DNA: TGTGCCAGTAGAGAGACAGATGCACAGCCCCAGCATTTT
CDR3: CASRETDAQPQHF

D: .
J: TRBJ1-1
size: .
V: TRBV18
length: 9
DNA: TGTGCCCCCACCAGTCGAGCTTTCTTT
CDR3: CAPTSRAFF

D: .
J: TRBJ2-1
size: .
V: TRBV4-3
length: 19
DNA: TGCGCCAGCAGCCAAGACGTGGGTTTGGGACATTACTCCTACAATGAGCAGTTCTTC
CDR3: CASSQDVGLGHYSYNEQFF

D: TRBD2
J: TRBJ2-7
size: .
V: TRBV7-2
length: 15
DNA: TGTGCCAGCAGCTATTTAGCGGGAGGACCCTACGAGCAGTACTTC
CDR3: CASSYLAGGPYEQYF

D: TRBD1
J: TRBJ1-2
size: once
V: TRBV6-6
length: 13
DNA: TGTGCCAGCAGTTACTCGACAGGGTTGGGCTACACCTTC
CDR3: CASSYSTGLGYTF

D: TRBD1
J: TRBJ2-7
size: .
V: TRBV29-1
length: 14
DNA: TGCAGCGTCCGCCGGGACAGGACATCTAGGGAGCAGTACTTC
CDR3: CSVRRDRTSREQYF